A selection of T cell receptor beta chains follows, all from one sample in a study of Graves' ophthalmopathy and Graves' hyperthyroidism. TCRdb used MiXCR to reprocess the multiplex PCR reads, holding one entry per CDR3 protein. The repertoire holds roughly 500,000 distinct CDR3 sequences, approximately 15% seen once, with about 9.4% in the top ten. Sequencing was carried out using blood. Receptor source: a woman aged 25 to 39 with Graves' ophthalmopathy. Both conserved end residues are part of each CDR3. The D gene is left open where the match is weak. Rows may omit the clone size; those that give it use once, few, many or a size class.

j_call d_call v_call clone_size cdr3_nt cdr3_aa
TRBJ2-7 TRBD1 TRBV6-1 many TGTGCCAGCAGTGAGGCTAGGGGGCACTACGAGCAGTACTTC CASSEARGHYEQYF
TRBJ1-2 . TRBV28 once TGTGCCAGCCGAGATAACCTTGGCACTGGCTACACCTTC CASRDNLGTGYTF
TRBJ1-1 . TRBV12-3/TRBV12-4 . TGTGCCAGCAGTTTAGTGGACGTCACTGAAGCTTTCTTT CASSLVDVTEAFF
TRBJ1-5 . TRBV28 . TGTGCCAGCAGTCCCGAGGGAGAAGGCAATCAGCCCCAGCATTTT CASSPEGEGNQPQHF
TRBJ2-7 TRBD2 TRBV5-1 . TGCGCCAGCAGCCGACTAGCGGGAGATAGGGTGCAGTACTTC CASSRLAGDRVQYF
TRBJ1-1 . TRBV30 many TGTGCCTGGAGTTCCCTCCGGGGGCGACAAGCTTTCTTT CAWSSLRGRQAFF
TRBJ1-2 . TRBV6-1 once TGTGCCAGCAGTATAGGGTCGAGTGGCTACACCTTC CASSIGSSGYTF
TRBJ1-2 . TRBV6-2/TRBV6-3 many TGTGCCAGCAGCCCAGGGGAGGGCCCTTATGGCTACACCTTC CASSPGEGPYGYTF
TRBJ1-1 TRBD1 TRBV6-2/TRBV6-3 . TGTGCCAGCAGCCCGGACAGGATAAATGAAGCTTTCTTT CASSPDRINEAFF
TRBJ2-7 TRBD2 TRBV19 many TGTGCCAGTAGTACGGGGACTAGCGGGGCATACGAGCAGTACTTC CASSTGTSGAYEQYF
TRBJ1-1 . TRBV14 many TGTGCCAGCAGCCAGATCAGGCCGTCCCTGAACACTGAAGCTTTCTTT CASSQIRPSLNTEAFF
TRBJ1-3 . TRBV3-1 few TGTGCCACCCTTTCCTCTGGAAACACCATATATTTT CATLSSGNTIYF
TRBJ2-7 . TRBV27 many TGTGCCAGCAGTCCTATACAGGGCTATCCCTACGAGCAGTACTTC CASSPIQGYPYEQYF
TRBJ1-2 TRBD1 TRBV3-1 few TGTGCCAGCAGCCAAGATAGGGCTGACAGGGATCAAGGCGGCTACACCTTC CASSQDRADRDQGGYTF
TRBJ1-1 . TRBV5-4 . TGTGCCAGCAGCTTGGAATGGAGGGTTAGGGAGACTGAAGCTTTCTTT CASSLEWRVRETEAFF
TRBJ2-7 . TRBV2 many TGTGCCAGCAGTGAATTTGGGTTGTTTGGGACCTACGAGCAGTACTTC CASSEFGLFGTYEQYF
TRBJ1-2 . TRBV29-1 many TGCAGCGTTGAGCCCGGGGCCGGGGGCTACACCTTC CSVEPGAGGYTF
TRBJ2-5 TRBD2 TRBV6-5 many TGTGCCAGCAGTACCGTTCTAGCGGGAGTTAAAGAGACCCAGTACTTC CASSTVLAGVKETQYF
TRBJ2-2 . TRBV4-1 few TGCGCCAGCAGGGCCGGGACCCTCACCGGGGAGCTGTTTTTT CASRAGTLTGELFF
TRBJ1-1 TRBD1 TRBV11-2 few TGTGCCAGCAGCCGGGGACAGGGGTCCCGAGCTTTCTTT CASSRGQGSRAFF
TRBJ2-5 . TRBV19 many TGTGCCAGTAGTGGGGCAGGGGTGGGGGAGACCCAGTACTTC CASSGAGVGETQYF
TRBJ2-4 . TRBV12-3/TRBV12-4 few TGTGCCAGCACGGAGAGGGGTAATCTAGCCAAAAACATTAAGTACTTC CASTERGNLAKNIKYF
TRBJ2-7 . TRBV18 few TGTGCCAGCTCACCGGTACCACCCTCCTCCTCCTACGAGCAGTACTTC CASSPVPPSSSYEQYF
TRBJ1-2 TRBD1 TRBV6-1 . TGTGCCAGCAGCTCCACCCGGACAGGGGGCGCGTCCTCCTACACCTTC CASSSTRTGGASSYTF
TRBJ2-2 . TRBV29-1 many TGCAGCGTTGAATCCGGGACGAACACCGGGGAGCTGTTTTTT CSVESGTNTGELFF
TRBJ1-1 . TRBV6-5 many TGTGCCAGCAGTTCCCCTCATTTGAACACTGAAGCTTTCTTT CASSSPHLNTEAFF
TRBJ1-2 . TRBV27 . TGTGCCAGCAGTTTAAACTCGCCGGCCAGTAGAAGAGGCTACACCTTC CASSLNSPASRRGYTF
TRBJ1-5 . TRBV28 many TGTGCCAGCAGTTTTAGGAGGGGAGCCAATCAGCCCCAGCATTTT CASSFRRGANQPQHF
TRBJ1-1 . TRBV6-2/TRBV6-3 many TGTGCCAGCACCCGCCCGGGGGTTCGGTACGACACTGAAGCTTTCTTT CASTRPGVRYDTEAFF
TRBJ2-7 . TRBV11-2 . TGTGCCAGCAGCGTCCCCCCGGGGCTCGAGCAGTACTTC CASSVPPGLEQYF
TRBJ1-6 . TRBV12-3/TRBV12-4 many TGTGCCAGCAGTCGGACAGCCAATTCACCCCTCCACTTT CASSRTANSPLHF
TRBJ2-7 TRBD1 TRBV7-2 many TGTGCCAGCAGCCTCAATGGGGGACAGGGGTACAACGAGCAGTACTTC CASSLNGGQGYNEQYF
TRBJ2-2 . TRBV6-1 few TGTGCCAGCAGTCCGGTGGTCAACACCGGGGAGCTGTTTTTT CASSPVVNTGELFF
TRBJ2-5 TRBD1 TRBV28 once TGTGCCAGCAGTCGACTGACAGGGAATGTCGAGACCCAGTACTTC CASSRLTGNVETQYF
TRBJ2-7 . TRBV28 . TGTGCCAGCAGTTCGACAGGTCGGGGCGAGCAGTACTTC CASSSTGRGEQYF
TRBJ2-7 TRBD1 TRBV6-1 medium-sized TGTGCCAGCAGTGAAACCGGGACAGGAGGAGTCGAGCAGTACTTC CASSETGTGGVEQYF
TRBJ2-7 . TRBV12-3/TRBV12-4 many TGTGCCAGCAGTTTATCCGGCAGGGCTGGTTATGAGCAGTACTTC CASSLSGRAGYEQYF
TRBJ1-1 . TRBV19 many TGTGCCAGTAGTATACTTCACAGGGAGAACACTGAAGCTTTCTTT CASSILHRENTEAFF
TRBJ2-5 . TRBV12-3/TRBV12-4 few TGTGCCAGCAGAAAGGACAGACCCTCCCAAGAGACCCAGTACTTC CASRKDRPSQETQYF
TRBJ1-1 . TRBV5-1 . TGCGCCAGCACCCCGGTGGGGGGGGGAGGGAACACTGAAGCTTTCTTT CASTPVGGGGNTEAFF
TRBJ2-5 . TRBV7-9 many TGTGCCAGCAGCTTAGCGGGGGGCGTTATGGAGACCCAGTACTTC CASSLAGGVMETQYF
TRBJ1-3 . TRBV4-1 few TGCGCCAGCAGCCAAGGGGGACAAAGAACTGGAAACACCATATATTTT CASSQGGQRTGNTIYF
TRBJ1-1 TRBD1 TRBV20-1 . TGCAGTGCTAGACTGGGACAGGGCCCTAGTGAAGCTTTCTTT CSARLGQGPSEAFF
TRBJ1-3 TRBD1 TRBV9 . TGTGCCAGCAGCGTAAACCCGGGACAGGCGGACTCTGGAAACACCATATATTTT CASSVNPGQADSGNTIYF
TRBJ2-7 . TRBV29-1 many TGCAGCGTTTTCACTGCGGGGGAGCAGTACTTC CSVFTAGEQYF
TRBJ2-7 TRBD2 TRBV6-5 many TGTGCCAGCAGTTATGCGGGGGGGCCCCTTAACGAGCAGTACTTC CASSYAGGPLNEQYF
TRBJ2-7 . TRBV6-2/TRBV6-3 many TGTGCCAGCAGTAACCCCCCCGCGACAGGCTCCTACGAGCAGTACTTC CASSNPPATGSYEQYF
TRBJ2-7 . TRBV27 many TGTGCCAGCAGTCCTGGGCCTCCTAGCTCCTACGAGCAGTACTTC CASSPGPPSSYEQYF
TRBJ1-5 . TRBV7-2 many TGTGCCAGCAGCTTAGCGGGGGGGGCCGTGGAGCCCCAGCATTTT CASSLAGGAVEPQHF
TRBJ2-5 TRBD2 TRBV7-9 many TGTGCCAGCAGCTTGGCTAGCGGGGGACAAGAGACCCAGTACTTC CASSLASGGQETQYF
TRBJ1-2 . TRBV6-5 many TGTGCCAGCAGAGGACCGCGAGCTAACTATGGCTACACCTTC CASRGPRANYGYTF
TRBJ1-1 . TRBV2 many TGTGCCAGCGGAGTTGGATTCCTGGGCACTGAAGCTTTCTTT CASGVGFLGTEAFF